This T cell receptor beta chain was captured by sequencing in a study of CD8 T cells in Susac syndrome. Overall study findings and caveats: Only a relatively small number of individuals were included in the TCR sequencing and HLA analysis.

The authors reverse transcribed roughly 0.5 to 1 ug RNA with random hexamers. The amplification used immunoSEQ multiplex PCR on TCR beta CDR3; it spanned 54 Vbeta and 13 Jbeta. In TCRdb, the immunoSEQ multiplex PCR reads were re-called with MiXCR into one record per CDR3 protein. Of hundreds of thousands of distinct CDR3 sequences in the sample, about 85% were seen once. High-throughput TCR beta sequencing covered peripheral CD8+ and CD4+ T cells. Details on this clonotype: Its antigen is not known.

Sequenced sample: CD8+ T cells from PBMCs. The receptor comes from a human donor with multiple sclerosis.

CDR3 DNA: TGTGCCACCTATTTACCCATGCGGGGGCAGTTCTTC. The encoded protein is CATYLPMRGQFF. This chain connects TRBV27 to TRBJ2-1, with D maybe TRBD2 (6 bases). Germline lookup yields CDR1 MNHEY and CDR2 SMNVEV (reference sequence). CDR3 length: 12 amino acids. Trimming took off 10 bases at V and 12 bases at J, with 19 bases between the two ends.